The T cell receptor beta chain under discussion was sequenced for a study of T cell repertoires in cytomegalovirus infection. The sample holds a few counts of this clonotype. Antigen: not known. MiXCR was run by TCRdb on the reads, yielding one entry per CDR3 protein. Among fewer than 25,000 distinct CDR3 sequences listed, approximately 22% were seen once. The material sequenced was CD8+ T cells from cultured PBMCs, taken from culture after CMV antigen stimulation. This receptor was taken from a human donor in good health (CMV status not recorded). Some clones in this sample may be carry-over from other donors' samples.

The CDR3 DNA reads as TGTGCCTTCCGGACAGGGAACAATGAGCAGTTCTTC. Translated: CAFRTGNNEQFF. The chain couples TRBV10-3 to TRBJ2-1; 8 bases are shared with TRBD1. CDR3 length equals 12 residues. The germline CDR1 and CDR2 sequences are ENHRY and SYGVKD. The V segment lost 11 bases and the J segment 5 bases; nucleotides outside the gene matches: 5.